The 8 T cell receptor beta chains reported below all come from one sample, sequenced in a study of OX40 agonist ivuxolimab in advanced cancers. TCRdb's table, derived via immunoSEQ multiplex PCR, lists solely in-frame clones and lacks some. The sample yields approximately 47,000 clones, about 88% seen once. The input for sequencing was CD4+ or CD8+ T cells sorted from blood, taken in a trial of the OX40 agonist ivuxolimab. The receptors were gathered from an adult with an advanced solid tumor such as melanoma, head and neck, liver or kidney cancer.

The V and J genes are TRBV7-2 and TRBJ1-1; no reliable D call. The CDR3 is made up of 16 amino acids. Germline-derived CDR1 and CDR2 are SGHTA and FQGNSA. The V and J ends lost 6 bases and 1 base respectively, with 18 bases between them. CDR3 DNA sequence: TGTGCCAGCAGAAAAAGGAGCATCTCCGGGAACACTGAAGCTTTCTTT. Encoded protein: CASRKRSISGNTEAFF.

DNA for the CDR3: TGTGCCAGCAGTTATCGGACCGGTAATTCACCCCTCCACTTT. Amino acid sequence: CASSYRTGNSPLHF. This chain uses TRBV6-6 with TRBJ1-6; D remains ambiguous. V was clipped by 3 bases and J by 6 bases, with 9 bases between them. The CDR3 is 14 residues long. The germline CDR1 and CDR2 sequences are MNHNY and SVGAGI (reference sequence).

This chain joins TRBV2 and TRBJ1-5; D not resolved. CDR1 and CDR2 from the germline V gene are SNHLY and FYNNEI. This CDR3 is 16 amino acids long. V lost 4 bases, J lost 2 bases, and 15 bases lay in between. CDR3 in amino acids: CASSADGWFGNQPQHF. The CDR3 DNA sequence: TGTGCCAGCAGTGCTGACGGCTGGTTTGGCAATCAGCCCCAGCATTTT.

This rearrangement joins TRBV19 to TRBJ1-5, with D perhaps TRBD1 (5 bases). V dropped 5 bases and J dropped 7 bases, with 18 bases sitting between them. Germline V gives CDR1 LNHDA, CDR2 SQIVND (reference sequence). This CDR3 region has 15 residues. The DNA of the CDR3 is TGTGCCAGTAGTGCGGGGACCCCGGGGGAACAGCCCCAGCATTTT. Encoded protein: CASSAGTPGEQPQHF. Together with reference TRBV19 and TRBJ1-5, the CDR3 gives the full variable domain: DGGITQSPKYLFRKEGQNVTLSCEQNLNHDAMYWYRQDPGQGLRLIYYSQIVNDFQKGDIAEGYSVSREKKESFPLTVTSAQKNPTAFYLCASSAGTPGEQPQHFGDGTRLSIL.

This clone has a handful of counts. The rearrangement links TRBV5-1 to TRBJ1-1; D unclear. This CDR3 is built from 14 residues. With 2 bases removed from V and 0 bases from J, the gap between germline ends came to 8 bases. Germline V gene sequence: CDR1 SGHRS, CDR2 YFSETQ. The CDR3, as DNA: TGCGCCAGCAGCTTTCAATCCATGAACACTGAAGCTTTCTTT. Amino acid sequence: CASSFQSMNTEAFF. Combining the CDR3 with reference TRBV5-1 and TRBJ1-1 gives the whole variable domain KAGVTQTPRYLIKTRGQQVTLSCSPISGHRSVSWYQQTPGQGLQFLFEYFSETQRNKGNFPGRFSGRQFSNSRSEMNVSTLELGDSALYLCASSFQSMNTEAFFGQGTRLTVV.

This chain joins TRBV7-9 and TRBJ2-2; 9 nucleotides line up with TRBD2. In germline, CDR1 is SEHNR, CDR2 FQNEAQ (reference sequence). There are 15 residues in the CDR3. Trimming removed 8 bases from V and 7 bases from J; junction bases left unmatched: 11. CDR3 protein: CASDPRREGRGELFF. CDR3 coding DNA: TGTGCCAGCGATCCCAGGCGGGAGGGCCGCGGGGAGCTGTTTTTT. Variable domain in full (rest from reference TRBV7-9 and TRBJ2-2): DTGVSQNPRHKITKRGQNVTFRCDPISEHNRLYWYRQTLGQGPEFLTYFQNEAQLEKSRLLSDRFSAERPKGSFSTLEIQRTEQGDSAMYLCASDPRREGRGELFFGEGSRLTVL.

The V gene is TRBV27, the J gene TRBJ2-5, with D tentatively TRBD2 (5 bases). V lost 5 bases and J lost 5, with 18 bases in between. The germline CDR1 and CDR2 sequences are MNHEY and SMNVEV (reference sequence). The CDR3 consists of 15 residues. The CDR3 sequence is CASSPRASGWETQYF. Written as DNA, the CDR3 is TGTGCCAGCAGTCCCCGAGCGTCGGGATGGGAGACCCAGTACTTC.

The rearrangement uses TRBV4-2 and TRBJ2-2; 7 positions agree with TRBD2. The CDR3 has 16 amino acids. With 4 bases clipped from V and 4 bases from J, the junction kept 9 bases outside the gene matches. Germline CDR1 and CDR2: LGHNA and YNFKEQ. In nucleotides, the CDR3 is TGTGCCAGCAGCCCCGGTGGCGGGAGTGTCACCGGGGAGCTGTTTTTT. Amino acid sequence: CASSPGGGSVTGELFF.